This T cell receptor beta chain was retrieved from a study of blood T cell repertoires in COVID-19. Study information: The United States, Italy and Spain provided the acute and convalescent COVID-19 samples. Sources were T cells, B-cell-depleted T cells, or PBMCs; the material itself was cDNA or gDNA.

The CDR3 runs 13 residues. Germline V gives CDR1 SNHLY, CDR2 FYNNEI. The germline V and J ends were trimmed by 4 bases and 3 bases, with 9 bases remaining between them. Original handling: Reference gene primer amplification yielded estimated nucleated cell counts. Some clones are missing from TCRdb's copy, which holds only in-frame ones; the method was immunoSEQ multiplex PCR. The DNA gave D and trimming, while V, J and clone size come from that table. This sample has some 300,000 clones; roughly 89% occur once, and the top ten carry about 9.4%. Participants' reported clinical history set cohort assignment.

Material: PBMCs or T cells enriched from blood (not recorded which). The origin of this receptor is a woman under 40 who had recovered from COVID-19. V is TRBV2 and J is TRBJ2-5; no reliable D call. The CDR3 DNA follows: TGTGCCAGCAGTGGGGCTGCTAAAGAGACCCAGTACTTC. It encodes CASSGAAKETQYF.